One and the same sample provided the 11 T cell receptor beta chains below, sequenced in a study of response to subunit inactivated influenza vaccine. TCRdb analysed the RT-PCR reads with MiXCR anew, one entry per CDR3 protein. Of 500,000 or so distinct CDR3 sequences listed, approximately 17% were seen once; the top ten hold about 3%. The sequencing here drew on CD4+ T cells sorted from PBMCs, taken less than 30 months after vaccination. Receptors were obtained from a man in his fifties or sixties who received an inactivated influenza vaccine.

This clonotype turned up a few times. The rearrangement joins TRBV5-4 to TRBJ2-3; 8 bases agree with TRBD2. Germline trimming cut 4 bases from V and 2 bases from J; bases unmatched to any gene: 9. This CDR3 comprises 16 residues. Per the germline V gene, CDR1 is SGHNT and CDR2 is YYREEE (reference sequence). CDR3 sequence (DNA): TGTGCCAGCAGCACGAGGCTAGCGGGTTCCACAGATACGCAGTATTTT. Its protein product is CASSTRLAGSTDTQYF.

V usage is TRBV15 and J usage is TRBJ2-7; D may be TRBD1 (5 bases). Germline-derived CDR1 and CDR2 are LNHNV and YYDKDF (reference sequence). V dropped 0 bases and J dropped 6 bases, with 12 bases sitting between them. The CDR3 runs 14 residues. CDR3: CATSRDGLDSEQYF. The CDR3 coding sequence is TGTGCCACCAGCAGAGATGGCCTCGACAGCGAGCAGTACTTC.

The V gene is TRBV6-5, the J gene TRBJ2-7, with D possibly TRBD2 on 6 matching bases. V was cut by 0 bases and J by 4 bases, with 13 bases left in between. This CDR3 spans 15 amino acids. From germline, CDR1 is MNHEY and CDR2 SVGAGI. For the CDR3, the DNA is TGTGCCAGCAGTTACTCGATCGGGCGGGGTTACGAGCAGTACTTC. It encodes CASSYSIGRGYEQYF.

The CDR3: CASSYPGQGSEQFF. The CDR3 DNA reads TGTGCCAGCAGCTACCCGGGACAGGGCAGTGAGCAGTTCTTC. This chain uses TRBV5-4 with TRBJ2-1; the match to TRBD1 covers 9 bases. The length of the CDR3 is 14 residues. In germline, CDR1 is SGHNT, CDR2 YYREEE (reference sequence). The J segment lost 9 bases and the V segment lost 3 bases, leaving 7 bases of the junction unmatched.

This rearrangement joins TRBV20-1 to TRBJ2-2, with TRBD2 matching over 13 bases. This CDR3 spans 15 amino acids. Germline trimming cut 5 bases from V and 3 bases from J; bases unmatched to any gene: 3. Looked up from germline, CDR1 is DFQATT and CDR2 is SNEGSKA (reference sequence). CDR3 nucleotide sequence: TGCAGTGCTTTGGGACTAGCGGGACACACCGGGGAGCTGTTTTTT. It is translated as CSALGLAGHTGELFF.

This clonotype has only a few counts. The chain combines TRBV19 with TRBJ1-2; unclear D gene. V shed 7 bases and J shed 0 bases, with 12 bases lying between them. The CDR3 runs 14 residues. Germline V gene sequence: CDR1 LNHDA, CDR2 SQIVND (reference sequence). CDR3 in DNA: TGTGCCAGTACCCTGAGCAGCGCTAACTATGGCTACACCTTC. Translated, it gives CASTLSSANYGYTF.

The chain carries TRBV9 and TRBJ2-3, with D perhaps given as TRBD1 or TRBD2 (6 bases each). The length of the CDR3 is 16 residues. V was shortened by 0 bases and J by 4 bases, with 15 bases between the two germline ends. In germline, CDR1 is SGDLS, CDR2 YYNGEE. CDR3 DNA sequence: TGTGCCAGCAGCGTAGCTTTGCGGAGGGGGTCAGATACGCAGTATTTT. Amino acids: CASSVALRRGSDTQYF.

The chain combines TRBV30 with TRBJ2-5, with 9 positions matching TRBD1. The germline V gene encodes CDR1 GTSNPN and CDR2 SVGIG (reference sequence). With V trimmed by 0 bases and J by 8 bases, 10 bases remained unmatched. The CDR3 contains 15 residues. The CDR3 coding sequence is TGTGCCTGGAGTGTCGTTGGAGGACAGGGGATAACCCAGTACTTC. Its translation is CAWSVVGGQGITQYF.

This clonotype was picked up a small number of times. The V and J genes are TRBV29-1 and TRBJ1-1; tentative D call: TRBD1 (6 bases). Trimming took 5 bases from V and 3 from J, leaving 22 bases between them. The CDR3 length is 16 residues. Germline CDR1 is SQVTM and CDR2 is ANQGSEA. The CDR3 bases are TGCAGCGTTCCCCTTGGGGGGCACCTCTTAGACACTGAAGCTTTCTTT. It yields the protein CSVPLGGHLLDTEAFF. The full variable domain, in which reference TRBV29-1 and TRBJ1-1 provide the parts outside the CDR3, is SAVISQKPSRDICQRGTSLTIQCQVDSQVTMMFWYRQQPGQSLTLIATANQGSEATYESGFVIDKFPISRPNLTFSTLTVSNMSPEDSSIYLCSVPLGGHLLDTEAFFGQGTRLTVV.

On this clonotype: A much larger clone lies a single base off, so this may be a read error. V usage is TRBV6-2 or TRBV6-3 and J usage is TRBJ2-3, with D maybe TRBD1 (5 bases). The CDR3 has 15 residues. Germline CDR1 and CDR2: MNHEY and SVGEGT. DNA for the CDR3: TGTGCCGGCAGCAAAACTCGACAGAACACAGATACGCAGTATTTT. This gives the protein CAGSKTRQNTDTQYF.

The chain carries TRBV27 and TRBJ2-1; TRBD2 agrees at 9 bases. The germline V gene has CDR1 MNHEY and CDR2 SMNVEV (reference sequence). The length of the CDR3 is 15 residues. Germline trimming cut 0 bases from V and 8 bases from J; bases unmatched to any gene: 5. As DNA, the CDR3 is TGTGCCAGCAGTTTATCGGGGACTAGCTCATATGAGCAGTTCTTC. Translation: CASSLSGTSSYEQFF.